This TCR beta chain was sequenced in a study of T cells in Graves' hyperthyroidism and ophthalmopathy. Study-level findings and limits: Prediction of ophthalmopathy progression came a median around 6 months pre-onset. The blood repertoire included most of the expanded thyroid clonotypes above 0.001.

In this sample, this clonotype turned up many times. Antigen unknown. CDR1 is SNHLY and CDR2 is FYNNEI in the germline V gene. V was clipped by 6 bases and J by 7 bases; unmatched bases: 4. This CDR3 is built from 15 residues. RNA transcripts yielded amplified TCR beta CDR3 regions. The HTBI primer set drove a first-round RT-PCR of the TCR CDR3. TCRdb fed the multiplex PCR reads into MiXCR, producing one record per CDR3 protein. The sample includes under 450,000 distinct CDR3 sequences, around 14% of them seen just once. No progression to ophthalmopathy during 18 months of follow-up defined stable disease.

The origin of this receptor is a young woman with Graves' hyperthyroidism. The sample taken for sequencing was blood. The chain is built from TRBV2 and TRBJ2-2; TRBD2 matches at 14 bases. The chain's CDR3 is CASRGTSGGRGELFF. The CDR3 bases are TGTGCCAGCAGGGGGACTAGCGGGGGACGCGGGGAGCTGTTTTTT.